This TCR beta chain was identified in a study of blood T cell repertoires in COVID-19. Seattle's enrolled individuals joined amid active infection and were then monitored longitudinally. This clone appeared a single time. The CDR3 spans 15 residues. CDR1 MNHEY and CDR2 SVGEGT come from the germline V gene. V dropped 4 bases and J dropped 6; count of bases not matched to a gene: 11. Measured with immunoSEQ multiplex PCR; TCRdb has only the in-frame clones, and not every one. The sample records about 65,000 clones, approximately 80% being singletons. The sequenced material came from peripheral blood. The source of this sequence is a man in his fifties or sixties with COVID-19, enrolled during active disease. V is TRBV6-2 or TRBV6-3 and J is TRBJ2-7; TRBD1 matches 8 bases. CDR3 protein: CASSSLDRGSFEQYF. CDR3 DNA sequence: TGTGCCAGCAGTTCCCTAGACAGGGGCTCGTTCGAGCAGTACTTC.